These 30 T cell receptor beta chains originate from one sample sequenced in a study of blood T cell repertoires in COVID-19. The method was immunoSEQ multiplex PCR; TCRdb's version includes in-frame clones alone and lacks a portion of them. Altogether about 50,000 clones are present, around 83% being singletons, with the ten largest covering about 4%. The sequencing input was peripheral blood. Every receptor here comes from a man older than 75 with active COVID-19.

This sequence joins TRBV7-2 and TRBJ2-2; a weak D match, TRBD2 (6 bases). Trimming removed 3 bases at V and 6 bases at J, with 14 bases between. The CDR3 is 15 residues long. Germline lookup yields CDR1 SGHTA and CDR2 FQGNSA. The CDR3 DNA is TGTGCCAGCAGCTTCGGAGGGCCTTCCGCCGGGGAGCTGTTTTTT. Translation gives CASSFGGPSAGELFF.

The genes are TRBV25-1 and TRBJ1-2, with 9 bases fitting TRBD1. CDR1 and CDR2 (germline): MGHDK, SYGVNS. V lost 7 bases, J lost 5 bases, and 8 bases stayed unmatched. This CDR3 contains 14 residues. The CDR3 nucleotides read TGTGCCAGCATGAAGACAGGGGGAAATTATGGCTACACCTTC. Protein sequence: CASMKTGGNYGYTF.

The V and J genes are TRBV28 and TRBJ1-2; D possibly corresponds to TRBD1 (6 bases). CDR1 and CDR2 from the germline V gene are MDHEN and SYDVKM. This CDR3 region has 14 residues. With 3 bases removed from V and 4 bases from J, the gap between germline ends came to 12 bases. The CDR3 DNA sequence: TGTGCCAGCAGTTTGAGACAGGTGGCCTATGGCTACACCTTC. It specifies CASSLRQVAYGYTF.

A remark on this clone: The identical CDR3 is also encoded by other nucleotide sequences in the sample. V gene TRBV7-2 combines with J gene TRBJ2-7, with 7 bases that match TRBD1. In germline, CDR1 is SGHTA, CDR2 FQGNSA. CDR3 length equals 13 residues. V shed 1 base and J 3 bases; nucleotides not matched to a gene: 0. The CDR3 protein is CASSLDRGYEQYF. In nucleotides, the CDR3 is TGTGCCAGCAGCTTAGACAGGGGCTACGAGCAGTACTTC.

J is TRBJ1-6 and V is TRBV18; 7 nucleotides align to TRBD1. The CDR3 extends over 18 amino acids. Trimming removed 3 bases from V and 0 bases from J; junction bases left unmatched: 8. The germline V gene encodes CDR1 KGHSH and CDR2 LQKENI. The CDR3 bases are TGTGCCAGCTCACCGACAGGGTCTATTCACTCCTATAATTCACCCCTCCACTTT. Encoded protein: CASSPTGSIHSYNSPLHF.

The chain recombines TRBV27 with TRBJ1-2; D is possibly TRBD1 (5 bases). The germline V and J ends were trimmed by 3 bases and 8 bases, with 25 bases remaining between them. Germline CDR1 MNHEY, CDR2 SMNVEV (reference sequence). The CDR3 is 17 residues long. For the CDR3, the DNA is TGTGCCAGCAGTTTCATACCCCTACAGGAAACGGGTGAGGGCTACACCTTC. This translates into CASSFIPLQETGEGYTF.

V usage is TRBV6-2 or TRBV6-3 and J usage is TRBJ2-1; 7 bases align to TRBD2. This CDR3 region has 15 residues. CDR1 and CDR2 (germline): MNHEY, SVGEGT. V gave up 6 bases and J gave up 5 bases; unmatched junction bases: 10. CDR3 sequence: CASSPNSGVDNEQFF. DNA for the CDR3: TGTGCCAGCAGCCCCAACAGCGGGGTCGACAATGAGCAGTTCTTC.

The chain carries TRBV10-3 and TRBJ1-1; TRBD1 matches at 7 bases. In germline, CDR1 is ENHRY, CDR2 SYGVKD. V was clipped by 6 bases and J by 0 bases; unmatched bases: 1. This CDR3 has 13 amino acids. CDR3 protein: CAIRGQLNTEAFF. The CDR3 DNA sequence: TGTGCCATCAGGGGACAGTTGAACACTGAAGCTTTCTTT.

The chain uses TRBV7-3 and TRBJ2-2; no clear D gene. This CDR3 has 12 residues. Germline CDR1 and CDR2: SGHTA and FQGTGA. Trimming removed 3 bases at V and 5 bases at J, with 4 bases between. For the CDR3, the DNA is TGTGCCAGCAGCTTTTCTACCGGGGAGCTGTTTTTT. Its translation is CASSFSTGELFF.

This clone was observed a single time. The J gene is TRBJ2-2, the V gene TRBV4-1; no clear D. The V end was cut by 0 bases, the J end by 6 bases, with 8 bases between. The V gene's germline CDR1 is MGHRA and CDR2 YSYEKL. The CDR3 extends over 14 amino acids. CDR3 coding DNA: TGCGCCAGCAGCCAAGAGGTGAGCCCCGGGGAGCTGTTTTTT. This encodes CASSQEVSPGELFF.

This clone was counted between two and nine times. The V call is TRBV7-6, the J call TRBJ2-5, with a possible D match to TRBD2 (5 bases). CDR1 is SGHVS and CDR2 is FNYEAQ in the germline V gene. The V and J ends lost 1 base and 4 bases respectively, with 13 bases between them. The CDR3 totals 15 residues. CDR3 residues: CASSLGGEGVETQYF. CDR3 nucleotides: TGTGCCAGCAGCTTAGGGGGTGAGGGTGTAGAGACCCAGTACTTC.

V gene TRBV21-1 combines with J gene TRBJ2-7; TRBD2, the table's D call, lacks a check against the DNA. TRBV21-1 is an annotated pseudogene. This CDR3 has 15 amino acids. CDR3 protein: CASSKVNGKGYEQYF. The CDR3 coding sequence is TGTGCCAGCAGCAAAGTGAACGGGAAAGGCTACGAGCAGTACTTC.

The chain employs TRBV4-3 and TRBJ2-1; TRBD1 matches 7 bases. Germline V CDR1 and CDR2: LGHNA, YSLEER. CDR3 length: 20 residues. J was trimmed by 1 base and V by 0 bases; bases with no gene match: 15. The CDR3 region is CASSQDQTGWGRISYNEQFF. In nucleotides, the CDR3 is TGCGCCAGCAGCCAAGATCAGACAGGGTGGGGGCGAATTTCCTACAATGAGCAGTTCTTC.

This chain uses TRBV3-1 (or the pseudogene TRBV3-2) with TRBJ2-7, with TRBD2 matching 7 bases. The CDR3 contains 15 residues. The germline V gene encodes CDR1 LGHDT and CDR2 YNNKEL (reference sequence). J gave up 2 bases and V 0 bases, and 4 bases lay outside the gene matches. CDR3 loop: CASSQDETSPYEQYF. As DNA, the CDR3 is TGTGCCAGCAGCCAAGACGAGACTAGCCCCTACGAGCAGTACTTC.

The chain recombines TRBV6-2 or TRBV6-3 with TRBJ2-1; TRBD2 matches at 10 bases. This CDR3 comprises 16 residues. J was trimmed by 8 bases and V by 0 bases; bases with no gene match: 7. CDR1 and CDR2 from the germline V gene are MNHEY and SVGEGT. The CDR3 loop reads CASSYSSGRLWDEQFF. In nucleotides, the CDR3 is TGTGCCAGCAGTTACTCTAGCGGGAGGCTATGGGATGAGCAGTTCTTC.

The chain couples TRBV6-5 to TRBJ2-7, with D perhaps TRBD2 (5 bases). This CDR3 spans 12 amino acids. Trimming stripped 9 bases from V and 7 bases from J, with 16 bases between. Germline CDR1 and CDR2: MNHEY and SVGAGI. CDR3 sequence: CASLVVGEEQYF. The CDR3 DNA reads TGTGCCAGTTTGGTAGTCGGGGAAGAGCAGTACTTC.

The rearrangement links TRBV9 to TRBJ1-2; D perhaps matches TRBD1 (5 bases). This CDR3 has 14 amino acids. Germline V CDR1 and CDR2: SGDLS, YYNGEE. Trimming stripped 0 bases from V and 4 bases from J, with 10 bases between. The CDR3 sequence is CASSVGTTSYGYTF. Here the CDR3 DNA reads TGTGCCAGCAGCGTAGGGACAACAAGCTATGGCTACACCTTC.

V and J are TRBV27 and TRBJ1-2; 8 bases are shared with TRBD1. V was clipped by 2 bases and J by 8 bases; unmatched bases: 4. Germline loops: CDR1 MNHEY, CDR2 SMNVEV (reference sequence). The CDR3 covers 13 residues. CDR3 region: CASSLGRGQGYTF. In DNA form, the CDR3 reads TGTGCCAGCAGTTTAGGCAGGGGGCAAGGCTACACCTTC.

The CDR3 coding sequence is TGTGCCAGCAGATCCAAACAATCCGGGACAGGGGGTAATCAGCCCCAGCATTTT. Its translation is CASRSKQSGTGGNQPQHF. This chain connects TRBV6-4 to TRBJ1-5; 11 bases are shared with TRBD1. This CDR3 comprises 18 residues. CDR1 and CDR2 (germline): MRHNA, SNTAGT. With 6 bases clipped from V and 4 bases from J, the junction kept 14 bases outside the gene matches.

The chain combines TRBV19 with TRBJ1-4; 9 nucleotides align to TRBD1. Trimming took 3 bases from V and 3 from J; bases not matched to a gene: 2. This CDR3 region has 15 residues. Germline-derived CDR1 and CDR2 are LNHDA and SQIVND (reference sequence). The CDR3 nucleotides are TGTGCCAGTAGTATTCGACAGGGGGCTAATGAAAAACTGTTTTTT. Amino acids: CASSIRQGANEKLFF.

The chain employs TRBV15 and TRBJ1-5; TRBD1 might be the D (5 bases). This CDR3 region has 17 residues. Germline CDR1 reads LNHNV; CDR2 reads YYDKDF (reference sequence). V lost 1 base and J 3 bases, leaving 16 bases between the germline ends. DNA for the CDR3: TGTGCCACCAGCAGAGGCGGGGCCGTTAGGGACAATCAGCCCCAGCATTTT. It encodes CATSRGGAVRDNQPQHF.

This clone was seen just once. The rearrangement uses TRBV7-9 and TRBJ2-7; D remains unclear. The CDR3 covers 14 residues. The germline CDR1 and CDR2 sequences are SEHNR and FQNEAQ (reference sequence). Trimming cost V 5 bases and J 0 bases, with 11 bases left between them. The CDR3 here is CASSLSVHSYEQYF. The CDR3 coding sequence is TGTGCCAGCAGCCTTTCGGTCCACTCCTACGAGCAGTACTTC.

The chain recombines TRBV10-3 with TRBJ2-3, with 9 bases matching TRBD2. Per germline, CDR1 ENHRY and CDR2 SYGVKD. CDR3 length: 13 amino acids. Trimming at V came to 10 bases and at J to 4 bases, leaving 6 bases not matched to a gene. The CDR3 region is CATLAGQADTQYF. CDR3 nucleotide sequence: TGTGCCACCCTAGCGGGACAAGCAGATACGCAGTATTTT.

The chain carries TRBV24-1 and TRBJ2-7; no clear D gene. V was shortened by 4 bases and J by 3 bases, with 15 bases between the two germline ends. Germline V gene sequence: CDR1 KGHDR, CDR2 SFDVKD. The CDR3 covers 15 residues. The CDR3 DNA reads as TGTGCCACCAGTGACCCTTCGTCCCTCTACTACGAGCAGTACTTC. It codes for CATSDPSSLYYEQYF.

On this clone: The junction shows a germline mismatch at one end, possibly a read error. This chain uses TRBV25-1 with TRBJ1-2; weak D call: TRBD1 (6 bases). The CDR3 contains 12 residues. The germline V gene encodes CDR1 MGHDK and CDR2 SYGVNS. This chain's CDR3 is CASSESTQGILF. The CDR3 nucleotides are TGTGCCAGCAGTGAATCCACACAGGGAATCCTCTTC.

In nucleotides, the CDR3 is TGTGCCACCAATCGGAGGGAGAGGGGCTATGGCTACACCTTC. The encoded protein is CATNRRERGYGYTF. This chain uses TRBV6-5 with TRBJ1-2; D is possibly TRBD1 (5 bases). Germline values: CDR1 MNHEY, CDR2 SVGAGI. CDR3 size: 14 residues. Trimming left V 10 bases short and J 4 bases short, with 19 bases between.

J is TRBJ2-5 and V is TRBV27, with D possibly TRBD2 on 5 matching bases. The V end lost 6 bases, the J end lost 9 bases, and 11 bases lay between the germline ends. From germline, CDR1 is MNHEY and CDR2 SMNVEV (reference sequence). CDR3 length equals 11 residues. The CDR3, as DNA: TGTGCCAGCAGCAGTTCCGGGGCCCAGTACTTC. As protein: CASSSSGAQYF.

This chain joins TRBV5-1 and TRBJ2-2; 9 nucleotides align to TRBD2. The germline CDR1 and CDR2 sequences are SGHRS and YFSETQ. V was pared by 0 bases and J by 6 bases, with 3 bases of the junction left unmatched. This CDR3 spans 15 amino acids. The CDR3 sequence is CASSLASGKAGELFF. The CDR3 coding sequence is TGCGCCAGCAGCTTGGCTAGCGGGAAGGCCGGGGAGCTGTTTTTT.

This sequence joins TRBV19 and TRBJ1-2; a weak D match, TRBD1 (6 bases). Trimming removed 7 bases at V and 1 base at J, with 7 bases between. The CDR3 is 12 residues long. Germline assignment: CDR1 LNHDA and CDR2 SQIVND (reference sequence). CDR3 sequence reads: CASIQGNYGYTF. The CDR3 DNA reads TGTGCCAGTATACAGGGTAACTATGGCTACACCTTC.

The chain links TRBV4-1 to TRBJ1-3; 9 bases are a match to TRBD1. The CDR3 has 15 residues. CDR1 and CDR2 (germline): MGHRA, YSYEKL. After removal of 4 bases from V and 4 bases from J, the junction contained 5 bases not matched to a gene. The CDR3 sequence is CASSPGTGSGNTIYF. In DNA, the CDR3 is TGCGCCAGCAGCCCTGGGACAGGGTCGGGAAACACCATATATTTT.